The entry that follows covers one T cell receptor beta chain sequence. The antigen is undetermined. The PCR was carried out with 60 Vbeta primers and 13 Jbeta primers. Some clones are missing from TCRdb's copy, which holds only in-frame ones; the method was immunoSEQ multiplex PCR. The data show 100,000 to 150,000 clones, with over 75% seen just once and approximately 4.2% held by the top ten. The sample comes from a study of cytomegalovirus exposure and HLA in healthy donors. Study-wide findings and caveats: TCR beta V- and J-gene trimming was later associated with a missense DCLRE1C variant. Reports credit the classifier with highly specific, highly sensitive diagnosis of cytomegalovirus status.

The donors comprised healthy bone marrow donors. Sequencing was done on a sample of PBMCs. The sequence was obtained from a male donor in good health and CMV-seropositive.

CDR3 amino acids: CASSQPTGWDTDTQYF. The CDR3 DNA reads TGTGCCAGCAGCCAACCTACAGGGTGGGATACAGATACGCAGTATTTT. The genes are TRBV7-9 and TRBJ2-3, with D possibly matching TRBD1 (6 bases). The V gene lost 5 bases and the J gene lost 3 bases, with 18 bases spanning the gap. Germline loops: CDR1 SEHNR, CDR2 FQNEAQ (reference sequence). The CDR3 consists of 16 residues.